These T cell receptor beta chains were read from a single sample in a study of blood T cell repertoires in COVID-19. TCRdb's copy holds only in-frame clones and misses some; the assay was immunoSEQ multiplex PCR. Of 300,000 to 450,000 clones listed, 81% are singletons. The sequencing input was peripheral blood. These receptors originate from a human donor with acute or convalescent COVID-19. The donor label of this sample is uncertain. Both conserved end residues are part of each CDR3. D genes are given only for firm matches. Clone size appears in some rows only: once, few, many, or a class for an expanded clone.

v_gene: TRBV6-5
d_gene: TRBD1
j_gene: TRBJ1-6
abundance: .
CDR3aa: CASSQGGRSPLHF
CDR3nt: TGTGCCAGCAGTCAGGGGGGCCGATCACCCCTCCACTTT

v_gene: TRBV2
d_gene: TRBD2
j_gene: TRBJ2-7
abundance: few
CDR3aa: CASRRRASGREGTYEQYF
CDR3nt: TGTGCCAGCAGGCGTCGTGCTAGCGGGAGAGAAGGAACCTACGAGCAGTACTTC

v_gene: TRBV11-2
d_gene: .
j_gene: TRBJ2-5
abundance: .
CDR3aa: CASNAGGGVETQYF
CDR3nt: TGTGCCAGCAACGCTGGGGGGGGCGTGGAGACCCAGTACTTC

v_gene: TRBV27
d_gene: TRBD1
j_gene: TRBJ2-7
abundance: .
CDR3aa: CASSRDRGPYEQYF
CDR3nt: TGTGCCAGCAGCCGGGACAGGGGGCCCTACGAGCAGTACTTC

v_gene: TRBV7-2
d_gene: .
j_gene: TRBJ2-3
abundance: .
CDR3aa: CASSFQRAGTDTQYF
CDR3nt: TGTGCCAGCAGCTTTCAGCGGGCCGGCACAGATACGCAGTATTTT

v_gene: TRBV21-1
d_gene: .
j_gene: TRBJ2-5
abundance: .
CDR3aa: CASSKEVFLAGGGETQYF
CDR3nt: TGTGCCAGCAGCAAAGAGGTTTTCTTAGCGGGAGGGGGGGAGACCCAGTACTTC

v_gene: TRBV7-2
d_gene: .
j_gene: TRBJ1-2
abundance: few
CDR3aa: CASSLQASSSGYTF
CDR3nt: TGTGCCAGCAGCTTGCAGGCATCTTCTTCCGGCTACACCTTC

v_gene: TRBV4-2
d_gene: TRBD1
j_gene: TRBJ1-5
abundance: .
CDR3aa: CASSHGGQTNQPQHF
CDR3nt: TGTGCCAGCAGCCATGGGGGACAGACAAATCAGCCCCAGCATTTT

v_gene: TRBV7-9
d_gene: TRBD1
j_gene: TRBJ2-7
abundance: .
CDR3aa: CASSPGQDRYEQYF
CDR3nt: TGTGCCAGCAGCCCCGGACAGGACCGGTACGAGCAGTACTTC

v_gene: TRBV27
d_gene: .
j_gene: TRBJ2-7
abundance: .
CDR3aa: CASSAQGSYEQYF
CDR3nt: TGTGCCAGCAGCGCACAGGGATCCTACGAGCAGTACTTC

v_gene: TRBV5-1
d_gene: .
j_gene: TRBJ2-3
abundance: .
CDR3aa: CASSGGTDLATDTQYF
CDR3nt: TGCGCCAGCAGCGGGGGGACAGACCTCGCCACAGATACGCAGTATTTT

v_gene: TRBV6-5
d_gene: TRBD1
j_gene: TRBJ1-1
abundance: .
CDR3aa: CASRRDSMNTEAFF
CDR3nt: TGTGCCAGCAGACGGGACAGTATGAACACTGAAGCTTTCTTT

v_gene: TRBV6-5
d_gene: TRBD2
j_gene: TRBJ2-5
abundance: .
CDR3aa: CASSLLAGETQYF
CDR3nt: TGTGCCAGCAGTTTACTAGCGGGGGAGACCCAGTACTTC

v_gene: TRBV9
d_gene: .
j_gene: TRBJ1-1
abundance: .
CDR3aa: CASSVTAVNTEAFF
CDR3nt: TGTGCCAGCAGCGTAACAGCAGTGAACACTGAAGCTTTCTTT

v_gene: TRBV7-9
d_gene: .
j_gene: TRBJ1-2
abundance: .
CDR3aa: CASRGELDSSPYGYTF
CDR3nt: TGTGCCAGCAGAGGAGAACTGGACAGCTCACCCTATGGCTACACCTTC